Reported below is one T cell receptor beta chain. Its cognate antigen is unknown. The sample is drawn from a study of T cells in localized non-small cell lung cancer. Study-wide results and caveats: A median of 57 of the top 100 tumor clones appeared in adjacent lung, which was paired and uninvolved.

Assay: immunoSEQ multiplex PCR; the TCRdb copy retains only in-frame clones and omits some. The sample shows around 17,000 clones, approximately 90% of them seen only once. Sequenced material: peripheral blood, taken before any cancer treatment. The clonotype originates from a male donor aged 60 or over with stage II squamous cell lung carcinoma.

CDR3 amino acids: CASSLMITGELFF. CDR3 DNA: TGTGCCAGCAGCCTCATGATCACCGGGGAGCTGTTTTTT. The rearrangement uses TRBV27 and TRBJ2-2; D call uncertain. V lost 6 bases, J lost 4 bases, and 9 bases lay in between. The CDR3 runs 13 residues. The germline V gene encodes CDR1 MNHEY and CDR2 SMNVEV (reference sequence).